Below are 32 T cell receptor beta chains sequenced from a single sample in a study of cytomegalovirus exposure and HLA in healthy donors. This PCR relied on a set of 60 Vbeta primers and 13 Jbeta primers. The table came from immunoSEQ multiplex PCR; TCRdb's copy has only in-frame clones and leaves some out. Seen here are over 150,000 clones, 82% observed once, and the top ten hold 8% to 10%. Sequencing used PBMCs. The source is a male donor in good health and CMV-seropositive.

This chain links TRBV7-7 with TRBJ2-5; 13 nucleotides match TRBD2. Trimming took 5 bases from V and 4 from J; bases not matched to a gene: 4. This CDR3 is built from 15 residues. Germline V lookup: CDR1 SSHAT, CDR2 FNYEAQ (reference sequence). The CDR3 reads CASSAGLAGSETQYF. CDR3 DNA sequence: TGTGCCAGCAGCGCGGGACTAGCGGGGTCAGAGACCCAGTACTTC.

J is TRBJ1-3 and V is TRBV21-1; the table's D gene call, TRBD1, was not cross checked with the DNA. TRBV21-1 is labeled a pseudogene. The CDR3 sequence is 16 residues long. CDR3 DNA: TGTGCCAGCAGCAAAGAAGGGGCAATCTCTGGAAACACCATATATTTT. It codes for CASSKEGAISGNTIYF.

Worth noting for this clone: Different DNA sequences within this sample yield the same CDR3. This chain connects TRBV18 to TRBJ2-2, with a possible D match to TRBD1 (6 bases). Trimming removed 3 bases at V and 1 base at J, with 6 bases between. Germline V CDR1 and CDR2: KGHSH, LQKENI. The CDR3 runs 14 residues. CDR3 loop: CASSPGQNTGELFF. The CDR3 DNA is TGTGCCAGCTCACCGGGACAGAACACCGGGGAGCTGTTTTTT.

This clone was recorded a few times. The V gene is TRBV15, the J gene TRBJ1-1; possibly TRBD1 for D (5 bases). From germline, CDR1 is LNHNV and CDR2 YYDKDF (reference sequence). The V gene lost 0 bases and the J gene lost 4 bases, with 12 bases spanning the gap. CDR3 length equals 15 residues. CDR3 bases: TGTGCCACCAGCAGAGACGCGACAGTTGGCACTGAAGCTTTCTTT. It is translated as CATSRDATVGTEAFF.

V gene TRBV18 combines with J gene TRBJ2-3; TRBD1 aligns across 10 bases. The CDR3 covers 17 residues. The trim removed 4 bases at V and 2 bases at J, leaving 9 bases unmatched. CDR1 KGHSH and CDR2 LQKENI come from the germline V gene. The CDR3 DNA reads TGTGCCAGCTCACGAAGGGACAGGGGAGAACTCACAGATACGCAGTATTTT. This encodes CASSRRDRGELTDTQYF.

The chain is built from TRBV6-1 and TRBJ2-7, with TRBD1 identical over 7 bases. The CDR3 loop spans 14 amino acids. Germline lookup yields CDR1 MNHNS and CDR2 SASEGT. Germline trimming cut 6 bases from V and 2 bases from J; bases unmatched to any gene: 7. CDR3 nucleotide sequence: TGTGCCAGCAGGCCGCGACAGGGCACCTACGAGCAGTACTTC. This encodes CASRPRQGTYEQYF.

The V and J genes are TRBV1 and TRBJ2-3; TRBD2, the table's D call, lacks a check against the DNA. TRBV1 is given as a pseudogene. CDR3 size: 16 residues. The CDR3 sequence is CTSSDPAGGYTDTQYF. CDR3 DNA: TGCACCAGCAGCGATCCAGCGGGGGGTTACACAGATACGCAGTATTTT.

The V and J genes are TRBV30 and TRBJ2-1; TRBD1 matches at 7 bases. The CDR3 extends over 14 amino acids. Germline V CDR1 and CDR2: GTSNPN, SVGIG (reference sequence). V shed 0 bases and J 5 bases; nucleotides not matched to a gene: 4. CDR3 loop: CAWSVGRGNNEQFF. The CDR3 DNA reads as TGTGCCTGGAGTGTAGGCAGGGGGAACAATGAGCAGTTCTTC.

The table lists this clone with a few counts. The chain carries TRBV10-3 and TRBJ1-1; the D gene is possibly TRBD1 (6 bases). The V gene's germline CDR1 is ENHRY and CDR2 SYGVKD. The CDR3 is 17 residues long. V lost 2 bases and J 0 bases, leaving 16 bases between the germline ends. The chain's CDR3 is CAISERAWDKLNTEAFF. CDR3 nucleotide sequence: TGTGCCATCAGTGAGCGGGCTTGGGACAAGTTGAACACTGAAGCTTTCTTT.

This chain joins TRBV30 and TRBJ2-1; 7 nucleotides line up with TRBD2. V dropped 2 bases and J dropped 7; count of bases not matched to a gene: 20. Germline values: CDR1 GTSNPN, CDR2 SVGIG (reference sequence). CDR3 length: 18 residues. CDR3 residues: CAWSSQGGKRAIRNEQFF. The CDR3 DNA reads TGTGCCTGGAGTTCCCAGGGAGGGAAGAGGGCTATTCGGAATGAGCAGTTCTTC. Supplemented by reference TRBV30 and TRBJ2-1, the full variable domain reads SQTIHQWPATLVQPVGSPLSLECTVEGTSNPNLYWYRQAAGRGLQLLFYSVGIGQISSEVPQNLSASRPQDRQFILSSKKLLLSDSGFYLCAWSSQGGKRAIRNEQFFGPGTRLTVL.

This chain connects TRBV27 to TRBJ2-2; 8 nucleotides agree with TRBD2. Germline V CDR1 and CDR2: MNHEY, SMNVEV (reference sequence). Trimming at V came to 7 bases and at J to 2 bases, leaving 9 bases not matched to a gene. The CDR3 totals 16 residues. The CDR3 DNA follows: TGTGCCAGCAAGTGGGCGGGAGGACCAAACACCGGGGAGCTGTTTTTT. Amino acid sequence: CASKWAGGPNTGELFF.

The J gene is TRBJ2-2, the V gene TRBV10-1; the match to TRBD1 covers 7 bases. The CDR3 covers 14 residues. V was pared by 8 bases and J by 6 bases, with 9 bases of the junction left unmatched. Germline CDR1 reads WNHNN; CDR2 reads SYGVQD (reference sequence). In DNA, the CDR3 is TGCGCCAGCCGTAAACTGACAGGGTCCGGGGAGCTGTTTTTT. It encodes CASRKLTGSGELFF.

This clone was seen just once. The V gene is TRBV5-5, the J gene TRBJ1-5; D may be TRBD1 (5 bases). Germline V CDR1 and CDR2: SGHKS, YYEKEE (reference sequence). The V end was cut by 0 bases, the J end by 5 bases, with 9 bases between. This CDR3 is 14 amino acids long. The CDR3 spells CASSLVGTHQPQHF. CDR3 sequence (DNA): TGTGCCAGCAGCTTGGTTGGGACTCATCAGCCCCAGCATTTT.

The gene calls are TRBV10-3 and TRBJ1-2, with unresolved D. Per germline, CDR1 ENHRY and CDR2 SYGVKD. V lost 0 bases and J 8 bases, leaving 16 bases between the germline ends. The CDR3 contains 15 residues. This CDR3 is CAISESTRGEVGYTF. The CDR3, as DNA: TGTGCCATCAGTGAGTCGACTCGAGGTGAGGTAGGCTACACCTTC.

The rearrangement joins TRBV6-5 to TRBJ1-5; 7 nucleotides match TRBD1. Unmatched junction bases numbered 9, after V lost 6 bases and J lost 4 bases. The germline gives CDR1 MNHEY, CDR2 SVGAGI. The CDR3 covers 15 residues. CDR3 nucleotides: TGTGCCAGCAGCCGATCCGGGACAGCGAATCAGCCCCAGCATTTT. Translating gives CASSRSGTANQPQHF.

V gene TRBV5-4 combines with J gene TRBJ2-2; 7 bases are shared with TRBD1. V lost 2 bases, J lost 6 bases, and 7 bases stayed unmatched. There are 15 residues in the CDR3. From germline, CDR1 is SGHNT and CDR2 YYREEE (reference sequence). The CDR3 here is CASSFRTGWPGELFF. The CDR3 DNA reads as TGTGCCAGCAGCTTTCGGACAGGTTGGCCCGGGGAGCTGTTTTTT.

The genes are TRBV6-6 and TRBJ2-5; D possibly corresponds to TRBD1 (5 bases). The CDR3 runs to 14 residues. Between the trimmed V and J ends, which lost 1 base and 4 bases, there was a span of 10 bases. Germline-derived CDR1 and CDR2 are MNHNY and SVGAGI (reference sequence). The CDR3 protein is CASSYWQGLETQYF. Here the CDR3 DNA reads TGTGCCAGCAGTTACTGGCAGGGCTTAGAGACCCAGTACTTC.

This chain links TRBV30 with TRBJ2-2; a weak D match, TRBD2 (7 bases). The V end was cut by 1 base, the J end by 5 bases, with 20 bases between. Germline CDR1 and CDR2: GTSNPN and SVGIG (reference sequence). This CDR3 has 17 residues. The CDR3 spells CAWSDTGRGSPTGELFF. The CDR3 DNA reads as TGTGCCTGGAGTGACACAGGGAGGGGATCACCGACCGGGGAGCTGTTTTTT.

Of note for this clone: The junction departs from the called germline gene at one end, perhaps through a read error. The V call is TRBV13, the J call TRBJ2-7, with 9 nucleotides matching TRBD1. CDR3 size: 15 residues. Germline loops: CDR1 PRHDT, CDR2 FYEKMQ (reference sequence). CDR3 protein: CASSLGRQGVYEQYF. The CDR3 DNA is TGTGCCAGCAGCCTAGGGAGACAGGGGGTCTACGAGCAGTACTTC.

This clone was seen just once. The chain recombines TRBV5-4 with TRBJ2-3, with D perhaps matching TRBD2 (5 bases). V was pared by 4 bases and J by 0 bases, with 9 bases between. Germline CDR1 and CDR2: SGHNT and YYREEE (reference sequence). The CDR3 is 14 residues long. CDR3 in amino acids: CASSIGGSTDTQYF. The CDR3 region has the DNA TGTGCCAGCAGCATCGGCGGGAGCACAGATACGCAGTATTTT.

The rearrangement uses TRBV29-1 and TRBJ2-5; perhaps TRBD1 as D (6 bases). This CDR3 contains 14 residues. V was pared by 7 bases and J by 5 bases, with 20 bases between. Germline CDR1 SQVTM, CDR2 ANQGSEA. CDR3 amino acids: CSGVPQGYGETQYF. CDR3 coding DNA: TGCAGCGGTGTACCACAGGGTTATGGGGAGACCCAGTACTTC.

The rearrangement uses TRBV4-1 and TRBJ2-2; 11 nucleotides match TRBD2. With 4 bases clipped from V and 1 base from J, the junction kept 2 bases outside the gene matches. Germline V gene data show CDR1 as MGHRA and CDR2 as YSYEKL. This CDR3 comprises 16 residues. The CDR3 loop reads CASSPGTSGNTGELFF. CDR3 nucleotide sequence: TGCGCCAGCAGCCCCGGGACTAGCGGGAACACCGGGGAGCTGTTTTTT.

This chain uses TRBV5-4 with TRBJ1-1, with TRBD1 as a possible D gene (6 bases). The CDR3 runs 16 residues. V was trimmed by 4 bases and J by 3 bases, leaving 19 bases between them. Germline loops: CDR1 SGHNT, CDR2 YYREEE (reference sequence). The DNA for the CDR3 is TGTGCCAGCAGCCCCGGGGGGCCAGTCGGGGACACTGAAGCTTTCTTT. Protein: CASSPGGPVGDTEAFF. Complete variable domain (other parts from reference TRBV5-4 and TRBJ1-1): ETGVTQSPTHLIKTRGQQVTLRCSSQSGHNTVSWYQQALGQGPQFIFQYYREEENGRGNFPPRFSGLQFPNYSSELNVNALELDDSALYLCASSPGGPVGDTEAFFGQGTRLTVV.

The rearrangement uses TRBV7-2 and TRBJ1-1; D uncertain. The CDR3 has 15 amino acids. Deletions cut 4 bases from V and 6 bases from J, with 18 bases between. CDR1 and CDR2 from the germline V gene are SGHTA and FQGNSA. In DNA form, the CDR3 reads TGTGCCAGCAGCTCCTTAAATTGGGAGAGGGCTGAAGCTTTCTTT. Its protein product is CASSSLNWERAEAFF.

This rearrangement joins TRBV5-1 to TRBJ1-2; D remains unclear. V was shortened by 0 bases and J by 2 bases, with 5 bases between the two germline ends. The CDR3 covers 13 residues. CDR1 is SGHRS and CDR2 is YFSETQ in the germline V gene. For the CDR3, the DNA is TGCGCCAGCAGCTTGGCCCTGAACTATGGCTACACCTTC. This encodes CASSLALNYGYTF.

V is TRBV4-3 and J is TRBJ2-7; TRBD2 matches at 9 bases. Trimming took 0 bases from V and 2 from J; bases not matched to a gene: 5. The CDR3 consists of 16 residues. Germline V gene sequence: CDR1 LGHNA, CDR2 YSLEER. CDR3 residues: CASSQEAAGGTYEQYF. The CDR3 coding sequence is TGCGCCAGCAGCCAAGAGGCGGCGGGAGGGACCTACGAGCAGTACTTC.

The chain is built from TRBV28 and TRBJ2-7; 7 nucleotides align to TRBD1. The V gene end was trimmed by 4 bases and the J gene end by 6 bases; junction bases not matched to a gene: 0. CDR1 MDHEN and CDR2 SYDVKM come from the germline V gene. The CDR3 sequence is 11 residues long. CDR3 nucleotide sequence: TGTGCCAGCAGTTCAGGGGGCGAGCAGTACTTC. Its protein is CASSSGGEQYF.

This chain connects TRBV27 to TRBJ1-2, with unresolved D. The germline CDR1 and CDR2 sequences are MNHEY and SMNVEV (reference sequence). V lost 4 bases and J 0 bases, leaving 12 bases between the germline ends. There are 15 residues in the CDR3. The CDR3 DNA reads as TGTGCCAGCAGTTCTCAGCCGGGTGCTAACTATGGCTACACCTTC. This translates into CASSSQPGANYGYTF.

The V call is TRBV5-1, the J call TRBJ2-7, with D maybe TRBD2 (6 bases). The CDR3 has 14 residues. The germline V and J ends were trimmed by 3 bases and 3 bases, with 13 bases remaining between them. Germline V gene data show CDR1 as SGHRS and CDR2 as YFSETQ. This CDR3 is CASSSRDANYEQYF. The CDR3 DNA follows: TGCGCCAGCAGCTCGCGGGACGCCAACTACGAGCAGTACTTC.

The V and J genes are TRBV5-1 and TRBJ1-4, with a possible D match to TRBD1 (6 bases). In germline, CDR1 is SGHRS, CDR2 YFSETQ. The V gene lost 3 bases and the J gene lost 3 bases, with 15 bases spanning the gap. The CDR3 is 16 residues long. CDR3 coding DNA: TGCGCCAGCAGCTCGAGCGGGGGCAATTCTAATGAAAAACTGTTTTTT. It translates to CASSSSGGNSNEKLFF.

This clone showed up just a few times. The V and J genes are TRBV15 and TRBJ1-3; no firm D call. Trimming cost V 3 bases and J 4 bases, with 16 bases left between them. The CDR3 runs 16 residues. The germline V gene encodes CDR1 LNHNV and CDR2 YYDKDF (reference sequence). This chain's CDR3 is CATSRYAPEAGNTIYF. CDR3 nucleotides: TGTGCCACCAGCAGGTATGCTCCCGAGGCCGGAAACACCATATATTTT.

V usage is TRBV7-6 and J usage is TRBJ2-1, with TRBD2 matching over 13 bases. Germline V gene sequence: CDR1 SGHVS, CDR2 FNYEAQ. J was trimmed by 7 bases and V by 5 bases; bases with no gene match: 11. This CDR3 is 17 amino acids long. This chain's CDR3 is CASSPRPTSGRQNEQFF. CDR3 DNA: TGTGCCAGCAGCCCTCGACCGACTAGCGGGAGGCAGAATGAGCAGTTCTTC.